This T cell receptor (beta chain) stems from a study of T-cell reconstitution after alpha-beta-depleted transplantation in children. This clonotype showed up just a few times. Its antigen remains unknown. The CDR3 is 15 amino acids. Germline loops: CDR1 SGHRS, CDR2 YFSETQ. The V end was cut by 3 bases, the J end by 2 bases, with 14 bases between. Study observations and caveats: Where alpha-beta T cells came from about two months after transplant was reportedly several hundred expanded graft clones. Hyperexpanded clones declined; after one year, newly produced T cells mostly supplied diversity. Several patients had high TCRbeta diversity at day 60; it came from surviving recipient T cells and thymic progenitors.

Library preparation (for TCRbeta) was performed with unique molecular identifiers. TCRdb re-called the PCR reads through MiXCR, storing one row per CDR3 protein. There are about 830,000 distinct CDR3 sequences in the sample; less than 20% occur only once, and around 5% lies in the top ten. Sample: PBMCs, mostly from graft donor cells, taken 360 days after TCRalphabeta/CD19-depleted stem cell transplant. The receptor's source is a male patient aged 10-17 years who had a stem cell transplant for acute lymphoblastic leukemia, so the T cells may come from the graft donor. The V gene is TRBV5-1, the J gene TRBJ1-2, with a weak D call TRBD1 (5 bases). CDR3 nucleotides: TGCGCCAGCAGCTCGGAGAGGGGCCTGAACTATGGCTACACCTTC. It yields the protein CASSSERGLNYGYTF.